Below, 13 T cell receptor beta chains from the same sample are listed, as sequenced in a study of CD4 T cells in relation to SARS-CoV-2 and coronaviruses. Before the COVID-19 pandemic, during about 2010-2018, CD4+ T cells were taken from unexposed donors. After ten to eleven days of culture, CD4+ T cells were isolated. These receptors have no known antigen. This table comes from immunoSEQ multiplex PCR, and its TCRdb copy is limited to in-frame clones, with some not included. Here the sample spans just under 30,000 clones, 75% to 80% being singletons. Specimen: CD4+ T cells from PBMCs, cultured in vitro. The receptor source for this set is a human donor in good health.

This chain connects TRBV7-2 to TRBJ1-1; TRBD1 is a possible D gene (6 bases). The ends were cut back, 7 bases at V and 0 bases at J, with 12 bases in the middle. The CDR3 runs to 14 residues. Germline V gene data show CDR1 as SGHTA and CDR2 as FQGNSA. CDR3 nucleotide sequence: TGTGCCAGCACCTACGGACAGATGAACACTGAAGCTTTCTTT. Its protein product is CASTYGQMNTEAFF.

The rearrangement uses TRBV3-1 (or the pseudogene TRBV3-2) and TRBJ1-2; D possibly corresponds to TRBD1 (6 bases). CDR1 is LGHDT, CDR2 YNNKEL, per germline (reference sequence). The CDR3 loop spans 14 amino acids. V was pared by 5 bases and J by 4 bases, with 14 bases between. The CDR3 sequence is CASSGSTGLYGYTF. CDR3 bases: TGTGCCAGCAGCGGCTCGACAGGTCTCTATGGCTACACCTTC.

The rearrangement joins TRBV5-6 to TRBJ1-3, with D unresolved. Germline loops: CDR1 SGHDT, CDR2 YYEEEE. Between the trimmed V and J ends, which lost 0 bases and 1 base, there was a span of 5 bases. CDR3 length: 14 residues. The CDR3 loop is CASSLVGSGNTIYF. The CDR3 DNA follows: TGTGCCAGCAGCTTGGTGGGATCTGGAAACACCATATATTTT. Drawing the rest from reference TRBV5-6 and TRBJ1-3, the complete variable domain is DAGVTQSPTHLIKTRGQQVTLRCSPKSGHDTVSWYQQALGQGPQFIFQYYEEEERQRGNFPDRFSGHQFPNYSSELNVNALLLGDSALYLCASSLVGSGNTIYFGEGSWLTVV.

Only one count was recorded for this clone. The chain recombines TRBV19 with TRBJ2-1, with D perhaps TRBD2 (6 bases). Germline V gene data show CDR1 as LNHDA and CDR2 as SQIVND (reference sequence). This CDR3 spans 13 amino acids. V dropped 6 bases and J dropped 9 bases, with 15 bases sitting between them. This CDR3 reads CASSREKRSEQFF. Here the CDR3 DNA reads TGTGCCAGTAGCCGGGAGAAGCGGAGTGAGCAGTTCTTC.

The chain joins TRBV6-5 to TRBJ2-2; D is ambiguous. The V end lost 6 bases, the J end lost 0 bases, and 11 bases lay between the germline ends. In germline, CDR1 is MNHEY, CDR2 SVGAGI. There are 15 residues in the CDR3. The CDR3 reads CASRKSRANTGELFF. The DNA of the CDR3 is TGTGCCAGCAGGAAGAGTAGGGCGAACACCGGGGAGCTGTTTTTT.

V gene TRBV4-2 combines with J gene TRBJ2-3; D perhaps matches TRBD2 (5 bases). The CDR3 is made up of 15 amino acids. CDR1 and CDR2 from the germline V gene are LGHNA and YNFKEQ. Trimming cost V 6 bases and J 4 bases, with 17 bases left between them. CDR3 in DNA: TGTGCCAGCAGTAGGGCGGAGGCGGCGGCAGATACGCAGTATTTT. Its translation is CASSRAEAAADTQYF.

V usage is TRBV5-1 and J usage is TRBJ1-4; 8 nucleotides agree with TRBD1. There are 14 residues in the CDR3. Germline-derived CDR1 and CDR2 are SGHRS and YFSETQ. The ends lost 4 bases at V and 6 bases at J; junction bases unmatched: 5. This CDR3 reads CASSLDRGYEKLFF. Here the CDR3 DNA reads TGCGCCAGCAGCCTTGACAGGGGCTATGAAAAACTGTTTTTT.

The gene calls are TRBV21-1 and TRBJ1-2; the table's D call, TRBD1, was not checked against the DNA. TRBV21-1 is a pseudogene. CDR3 length equals 18 residues. The CDR3 loop reads CASSNEKIRDRGTYGYTF. CDR3 nucleotide sequence: TGTGCCAGCAGCAACGAAAAGATCCGGGACAGGGGCACCTATGGCTACACCTTC.

The rearrangement uses TRBV6-1 and TRBJ2-7; weak D call: TRBD2 (6 bases). Per germline, CDR1 MNHNS and CDR2 SASEGT. V was trimmed by 1 base and J by 2 bases, leaving 12 bases between them. CDR3 length: 15 residues. The CDR3 DNA follows: TGTGCCAGCAGTGAAGGGCCTAGCGCCCCCTACGAGCAGTACTTC. The encoded protein is CASSEGPSAPYEQYF.

This chain connects TRBV10-2 to TRBJ2-1, with a weak D call TRBD1 (5 bases). The length of the CDR3 is 14 residues. Germline V lookup: CDR1 WSHSY, CDR2 SAAADI. V was clipped by 7 bases and J by 0 bases, with 10 bases between them. The CDR3 DNA is TGCGCCAGCAAAAACAGGAGCTCCTACAATGAGCAGTTCTTC. This translates into CASKNRSSYNEQFF.

This clone occurred once. CDR3 nucleotide sequence: TGTGCCAGCAGCTTAGAAGTGTCCTCCTACAATGAGCAGTTCTTC. Protein sequence: CASSLEVSSYNEQFF. The chain carries TRBV7-2 and TRBJ2-1; D not resolved. The CDR3 runs 15 residues. Trimming took off 1 base at V and 0 bases at J, with 7 bases between the two ends. The germline gives CDR1 SGHTA, CDR2 FQGNSA.

The chain recombines TRBV30 with TRBJ1-3, with TRBD1 as a possible D gene (5 bases). Germline CDR1 GTSNPN, CDR2 SVGIG (reference sequence). The CDR3 contains 13 residues. V was pared by 1 base and J by 4 bases, with 8 bases between. The CDR3 DNA follows: TGTGCCTGGAGTGGGGGGTTAGGAAACACCATATATTTT. Amino acid sequence: CAWSGGLGNTIYF.

This chain links TRBV13 with TRBJ1-1, with D perhaps TRBD1 (5 bases). The CDR3 consists of 17 residues. The germline gives CDR1 PRHDT, CDR2 FYEKMQ (reference sequence). The V end was cut by 6 bases, the J end by 0 bases, with 20 bases between. The CDR3 region has the DNA TGTGCCAGCAGACCACGTGCAGGGTCCCGAATGAACACTGAAGCTTTCTTT. It translates to CASRPRAGSRMNTEAFF.